This T cell receptor (beta chain) was captured in a study of Ad26.COV2.S vaccination and SARS-CoV-2 variants. Overall study context: Of the COV1001 trial arms, the Ad26.COV2.S arm included the donor.

Documented treatment: 15 to 20 received Ad26.COV2.S at low or high dose, single or two shots; roughly five received placebo; per-sample allocation not given. At day 63 after the first vaccine or placebo injection, samples were drawn. Libraries were prepared by immunoSEQ multiplex PCR; TCRdb keeps only in-frame clonotypes and omits some of them. The sample lists 450,000 to 550,000 clones, 80% to 90% occurring once. This clone was seen once. Its specificity is not known. Notes on the study in general: It was found that vaccine and placebo recipients had similar non-spike TCR breadth. Spike-specific TCR breadth was greater in vaccine than placebo recipients.

Losses at the gene ends were 4 bases for V and 5 bases for J; bases not matched to a gene: 7. This CDR3 spans 15 amino acids. Germline V gene data show CDR1 as WNHNN and CDR2 as SYGVQD (reference sequence). The J gene is TRBJ2-1, the V gene TRBV10-1; 8 positions agree with TRBD2. The input for sequencing was peripheral blood, taken in a trial of Ad26.COV2.S vaccine versus placebo. This receptor was identified in a person aged 18-60 years who received the Ad26.COV2.S COVID-19 vaccine or a placebo. In DNA form, the CDR3 reads TGCGCCAGCAGTGCGAGCGGGAGCCGTAACAATGAGCAGTTCTTC. Its protein is CASSASGSRNNEQFF.